One sample yielded the 22 T cell receptor beta chains listed below, sequenced in a study of T cell responses to AZD1222 COVID-19 vaccine. Clones were sequenced by immunoSEQ multiplex PCR, and TCRdb holds only the in-frame ones, with some missing. The table shows about 220,000 clones, with approximately 94% occurring only once. Here the sequenced sample was peripheral blood, taken on day 0 of MenACWY control vaccination. These receptors were collected from an adult in good health.

The chain uses TRBV5-1 and TRBJ1-1; the D gene is possibly TRBD1 (6 bases). Germline V CDR1 and CDR2: SGHRS, YFSETQ. The CDR3 has 17 residues. V lost 2 bases and J 1 base, leaving 18 bases between the germline ends. CDR3 in DNA: TGCGCCAGCAGCTTCCTGGGTACAGGGATGCGGAACACTGAAGCTTTCTTT. This gives the protein CASSFLGTGMRNTEAFF.

J is TRBJ1-6 and V is TRBV5-5; TRBD1 matches at 7 bases. Germline V CDR1 and CDR2: SGHKS, YYEKEE (reference sequence). This CDR3 comprises 15 residues. V was clipped by 0 bases and J by 7 bases; unmatched bases: 4. CDR3 in amino acids: CASSLDGQVNSPLHF. The CDR3 DNA sequence: TGTGCCAGCAGCTTGGATGGACAGGTGAATTCACCCCTCCACTTT.

The gene calls are TRBV4-2 and TRBJ2-7; D may be TRBD1 (6 bases). Looked up from germline, CDR1 is LGHNA and CDR2 is YNFKEQ. The ends were cut back, 0 bases at V and 12 bases at J, with 12 bases in the middle. This CDR3 comprises 12 residues. CDR3: CASSQEGALPYF. In nucleotides, the CDR3 is TGTGCCAGCAGCCAAGAGGGGGCGTTGCCGTACTTC.

The chain uses TRBV12-3 or TRBV12-4 and TRBJ1-2; tentative D call: TRBD1 (6 bases). V dropped 5 bases and J dropped 3 bases, with 10 bases sitting between them. The CDR3 is made up of 13 amino acids. The CDR3 bases are TGTGCCAGCAGTAAAGACAGGTACTATGGCTACACCTTC. Its protein product is CASSKDRYYGYTF.

The chain couples TRBV6-5 to TRBJ1-1; D might be TRBD1 (5 bases). With 5 bases removed from V and 4 bases from J, the gap between germline ends came to 14 bases. The CDR3 is 14 amino acids. Germline CDR1 reads MNHEY; CDR2 reads SVGAGI. In DNA form, the CDR3 reads TGTGCCAGCAGTCAAATGGGGGGGATCACTGAAGCTTTCTTT. This sequence encodes CASSQMGGITEAFF.

The V call is TRBV28, the J call TRBJ1-6; D is unclear. The CDR3 is 12 residues long. The V and J ends lost 6 bases and 7 bases respectively, with 7 bases between them. CDR1 is MDHEN, CDR2 SYDVKM, per germline. The CDR3 reads CASRELNSPLHF. Written as DNA, the CDR3 is TGTGCCAGCAGGGAGTTAAATTCACCCCTCCACTTT. Based on the CDR3 plus reference TRBV28 and TRBJ1-6, the full variable domain is DVKVTQSSRYLVKRTGEKVFLECVQDMDHENMFWYRQDPGLGLRLIYFSYDVKMKEKGDIPEGYSVSREKKERFSLILESASTNQTSMYLCASRELNSPLHFGNGTRLTVT.

The count of this clone is one. The chain recombines TRBV21-1 with TRBJ2-7; TRBD1, the D gene given by the table, was not confirmed from the DNA. TRBV21-1 is marked as a pseudogene. This CDR3 spans 16 amino acids. The CDR3 protein is CASSKDNNRATYEQYF. The CDR3 bases are TGTGCCAGCAGCAAAGATAATAACAGGGCTACCTACGAGCAGTACTTC.

The chain recombines TRBV7-2 with TRBJ2-2, with 10 bases lining up with TRBD2. J gave up 6 bases and V 0 bases, and 1 base lay outside the gene matches. Germline V gene sequence: CDR1 SGHTA, CDR2 FQGNSA. The CDR3 is 15 amino acids. In nucleotides, the CDR3 is TGTGCCAGCAGCTTAGCGGGACTAGCGTCCGGGGAGCTGTTTTTT. Translating it yields CASSLAGLASGELFF.

The chain combines TRBV19 with TRBJ2-3, with D possibly matching TRBD1 (6 bases). The V gene lost 4 bases and the J gene lost 5 bases, with 16 bases spanning the gap. The germline V gene encodes CDR1 LNHDA and CDR2 SQIVND (reference sequence). The CDR3 spans 15 residues. The CDR3 DNA reads TGTGCCAGTAGTACCGCAGGGGCCCCGGGAGATACGCAGTATTTT. Encoded protein: CASSTAGAPGDTQYF.

This clone was found once. The chain has TRBV12-3 or TRBV12-4 and TRBJ1-2; D gene ambiguous. The CDR3 spans 11 residues. V dropped 4 bases and J dropped 4 bases, with 4 bases sitting between them. CDR3 amino acids: CASSSSYGYTF. Here the CDR3 DNA reads TGTGCCAGCAGTTCCAGCTATGGCTACACCTTC.

To note about this clone: The sample contains more than one DNA sequence encoding this CDR3. V usage is TRBV9 and J usage is TRBJ1-5; D is perhaps TRBD1 (6 bases). This CDR3 has 14 residues. Germline V lookup: CDR1 SGDLS, CDR2 YYNGEE. Trimming took 2 bases from V and 7 from J, leaving 13 bases between them. CDR3 loop: CASSVGGGGQPQHF. The CDR3 DNA reads TGTGCCAGCAGCGTTGGGGGAGGGGGACAGCCCCAGCATTTT.

V and J are TRBV30 and TRBJ1-5, with unresolved D. The germline V gene has CDR1 GTSNPN and CDR2 SVGIG (reference sequence). With 2 bases removed from V and 3 bases from J, the gap between germline ends came to 8 bases. The CDR3 loop spans 13 amino acids. The CDR3 protein is CAWSHRYNQPQHF. CDR3 coding DNA: TGTGCCTGGAGTCATCGGTACAATCAGCCCCAGCATTTT.

The chain couples TRBV5-8 to TRBJ2-7; D unclear. Trimming took 1 base from V and 1 from J, leaving 3 bases between them. The CDR3 is made up of 12 amino acids. Germline CDR1 reads SGHTS; CDR2 reads YDEGEE. CDR3 coding DNA: TGTGCCAGCAGCTTGTGGTCCTACGAGCAGTACTTC. The encoded protein is CASSLWSYEQYF.

This chain connects TRBV13 to TRBJ2-2, with TRBD1 identical over 7 bases. This CDR3 spans 16 amino acids. The germline gives CDR1 PRHDT, CDR2 FYEKMQ (reference sequence). V trimming: 0 bases; J trimming: 4 bases; junction bases outside the gene matches: 5. The CDR3 region is CASSLGNAGGTGELFF. In DNA, the CDR3 is TGTGCCAGCAGCTTAGGCAATGCAGGGGGCACCGGGGAGCTGTTTTTT.

V is TRBV24-1 and J is TRBJ1-5, with 8 bases aligning to TRBD1. The CDR3 covers 11 residues. The trim removed 12 bases at V and 9 bases at J, leaving 6 bases unmatched. Germline CDR1 is KGHDR and CDR2 is SFDVKD. In nucleotides, the CDR3 is TGTGCCGTCGGACAGGGATTGCCCCAGCATTTT. This translates into CAVGQGLPQHF.

This chain joins TRBV13 and TRBJ1-1; tentative D call: TRBD1 (5 bases). The V and J ends lost 0 bases and 1 base respectively, with 6 bases between them. Germline assignment: CDR1 PRHDT and CDR2 FYEKMQ (reference sequence). CDR3 length: 14 residues. CDR3 coding DNA: TGTGCCAGCAGCTTAGGCGACAGGAACACTGAAGCTTTCTTT. It encodes CASSLGDRNTEAFF. The full variable domain, rest sourced from reference TRBV13 and TRBJ1-1, is AAGVIQSPRHLIKEKRETATLKCYPIPRHDTVYWYQQGPGQDPQFLISFYEKMQSDKGSIPDRFSAQQFSDYHSELNMSSLELGDSALYFCASSLGDRNTEAFFGQGTRLTVV.

The chain links TRBV1 to TRBJ1-5; the listed D gene, TRBD1, was not tested against the DNA. TRBV1 is flagged as a pseudogene. This CDR3 region has 18 residues. The CDR3 bases are TGCACCAGCAGCCAATATGGGATAGGGCAGGGGGGTAATCAGCCCCAGCATTTT. Protein product: CTSSQYGIGQGGNQPQHF.

This chain joins TRBV9 and TRBJ1-6; 9 positions match TRBD1. CDR3 size: 16 residues. Germline V gene data show CDR1 as SGDLS and CDR2 as YYNGEE. Unmatched junction bases numbered 8, after V lost 4 bases and J lost 6 bases. The CDR3: CASSPETGGGNSPLHF. CDR3 nucleotides: TGTGCCAGCAGCCCGGAGACAGGGGGAGGTAATTCACCCCTCCACTTT.

The V gene is TRBV25-1, the J gene TRBJ1-4; TRBD1 is a possible D gene (6 bases). Germline-derived CDR1 and CDR2 are MGHDK and SYGVNS. V lost 10 bases and J lost 7, with 16 bases in between. This CDR3 region has 13 residues. DNA of the CDR3: TGTGCCACTGGCTCGGACAGACCTGAAAAACTGTTTTTT. Its translation: CATGSDRPEKLFF.

This sequence joins TRBV27 and TRBJ1-1; D gene uncertain. V was cut by 3 bases and J by 1 base, with 9 bases left in between. Germline-derived CDR1 and CDR2 are MNHEY and SMNVEV (reference sequence). The CDR3 length is 14 residues. CDR3 in DNA: TGTGCCAGCAGTTTTTTGGGCTCGAACACTGAAGCTTTCTTT. It encodes CASSFLGSNTEAFF.

The V and J genes are TRBV6-5 and TRBJ2-5; 7 bases align to TRBD2. V was pared by 2 bases and J by 5 bases, with 5 bases of the junction left unmatched. CDR1 is MNHEY, CDR2 SVGAGI, per germline. There are 14 residues in the CDR3. The CDR3: CASSYTGGLETQYF. The CDR3 DNA is TGTGCCAGCAGTTACACGGGGGGTTTGGAGACCCAGTACTTC.

This chain connects TRBV2 to TRBJ2-7, with TRBD2 matching over 7 bases. Germline V CDR1 and CDR2: SNHLY, FYNNEI. The CDR3 has 15 residues. Germline trimming cut 1 base from V and 6 bases from J; bases unmatched to any gene: 9. The CDR3 is CASSEEAGLRSEQYF. The CDR3 nucleotides are TGTGCCAGCAGTGAAGAAGCGGGGTTGAGAAGCGAGCAGTACTTC.